These 6 T cell receptor beta chains originate from one sample sequenced in a study of molecular identifiers for immune sequencing clone quantification. TCRdb analysed the PCR reads with MiXCR anew, one entry per CDR3 protein. The repertoire includes about 640,000 distinct CDR3 sequences, less than 20% of them detected once, and 0.75% to 0.95% sits in the top ten. Sequencing used naive CD8+ T cells from blood, with Jurkat cell RNA spiked in. Subset given: FACS-sorted CD8+CD4-CCR7+CD45RA+ naive T cells. The receptors here all came from a human donor in good health. Some libraries in this study had Jurkat cell RNA spiked in.

This clonotype was observed a handful of times. The genes are TRBV9 and TRBJ2-7, with TRBD1 matching over 9 bases. Germline V gives CDR1 SGDLS, CDR2 YYNGEE. CDR3 size: 14 residues. With 0 bases clipped from V and 6 bases from J, the junction kept 4 bases outside the gene matches. The CDR3 reads CASSVAGQGSEQYF. The DNA for the CDR3 is TGTGCCAGCAGCGTAGCGGGACAGGGCTCCGAGCAGTACTTC.

J is TRBJ2-5 and V is TRBV7-9; 9 bases match TRBD2. V lost 1 base and J lost 6; bases outside the gene matches: 3. Looked up from germline, CDR1 is SEHNR and CDR2 is FQNEAQ (reference sequence). This CDR3 region has 14 residues. CDR3 in amino acids: CASSLGGRAKTQYF. The CDR3 coding sequence is TGTGCCAGCAGCTTAGGCGGGAGGGCAAAGACCCAGTACTTC.

This clonotype occurred many times. Just one base apart from a much larger clone, this may be a read error. The gene calls are TRBV5-6 and TRBJ2-3; D might be TRBD1 (5 bases). The germline V gene has CDR1 SGHDT and CDR2 YYEEEE. This CDR3 is 13 amino acids long. Trimming took 2 bases from V and 2 from J, leaving 6 bases between them. The CDR3 DNA reads TGTGCCAGCAGCTTACAGGTCACAGATACGCAGTATTTT. As protein: CASSLQVTDTQYF.

This clonotype was observed many times. The V and J genes are TRBV29-1 and TRBJ2-7, with D perhaps TRBD1 (6 bases). V dropped 4 bases and J dropped 3 bases, with 7 bases sitting between them. CDR1 and CDR2 (germline): SQVTM, ANQGSEA. This CDR3 has 11 amino acids. The chain's CDR3 is CSVGRGYEQYF. CDR3 nucleotide sequence: TGCAGCGTTGGCAGGGGCTACGAGCAGTACTTC.

At least ten counts were recorded for this clonotype. V and J are TRBV19 and TRBJ2-7; D perhaps matches TRBD2 (5 bases). Trimming took off 4 bases at V and 5 bases at J, with 12 bases between the two ends. CDR1 is LNHDA and CDR2 is SQIVND in the germline V gene (reference sequence). This CDR3 has 13 residues. The CDR3 sequence is CASSTLGLDEQYF. The CDR3 DNA reads TGTGCCAGTAGTACTCTCGGACTTGACGAGCAGTACTTC.

The chain couples TRBV30 to TRBJ2-2; 7 bases fit TRBD1. With V trimmed by 7 bases and J by 1 base, 12 bases remained unmatched. This CDR3 comprises 16 residues. From germline, CDR1 is GTSNPN and CDR2 SVGIG (reference sequence). In DNA, the CDR3 is TGTGCCTTGAAAATCTCCGGGACAGTGAACACCGGGGAGCTGTTTTTT. This codes for CALKISGTVNTGELFF.